One T cell receptor beta chain is described in this entry. The data derive from a study of blood T cell repertoires in COVID-19. Across the study: Sites across the United States, Italy and Spain contributed samples from acute and convalescent COVID-19. PBMCs, B-cell-depleted T cells, or T cells were the source of the cDNA or gDNA that made up the material.

Per the original methods: How many nucleated cells were present was estimated from reference gene primer amplification. The protocol was immunoSEQ multiplex PCR, while the TCRdb copy is restricted to in-frame clones and leaves out a portion. V, J and clone size are taken as reported in that table, and D and trimming were inferred from the DNA itself. The sample shows about 180,000 clones, over 75% of them seen only once. CDR1 is LGHNA, CDR2 YNFKEQ, per germline. The V and J ends lost 0 bases and 3 bases respectively, with 14 bases between them. The CDR3 runs 16 residues. The receptor's source is a man between 65 and 85 years old with active or convalescent COVID-19. The source material was peripheral blood. This chain links TRBV4-2 with TRBJ1-1; D ambiguous. DNA of the CDR3: TGTGCCAGCAGCCAAGATAAGACGGGTCTGGACACTGAAGCTTTCTTT. Its translation: CASSQDKTGLDTEAFF.